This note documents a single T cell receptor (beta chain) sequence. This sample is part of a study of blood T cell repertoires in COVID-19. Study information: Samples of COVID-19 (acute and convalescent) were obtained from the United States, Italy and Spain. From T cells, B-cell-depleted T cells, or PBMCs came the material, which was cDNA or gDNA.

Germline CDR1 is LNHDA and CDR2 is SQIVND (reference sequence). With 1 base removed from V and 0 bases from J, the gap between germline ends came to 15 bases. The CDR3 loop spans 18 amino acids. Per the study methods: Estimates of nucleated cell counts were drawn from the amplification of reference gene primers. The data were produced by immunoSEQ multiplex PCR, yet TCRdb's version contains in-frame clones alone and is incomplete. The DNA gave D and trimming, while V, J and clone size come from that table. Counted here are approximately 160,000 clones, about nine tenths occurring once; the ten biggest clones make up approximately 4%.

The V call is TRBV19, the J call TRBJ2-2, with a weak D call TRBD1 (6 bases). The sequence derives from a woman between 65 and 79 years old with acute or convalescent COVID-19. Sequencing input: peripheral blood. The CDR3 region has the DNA TGTGCCAGTAGTATAGGGGGGCGGGCAGGGTCGAACACCGGGGAGCTGTTTTTT. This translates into CASSIGGRAGSNTGELFF.